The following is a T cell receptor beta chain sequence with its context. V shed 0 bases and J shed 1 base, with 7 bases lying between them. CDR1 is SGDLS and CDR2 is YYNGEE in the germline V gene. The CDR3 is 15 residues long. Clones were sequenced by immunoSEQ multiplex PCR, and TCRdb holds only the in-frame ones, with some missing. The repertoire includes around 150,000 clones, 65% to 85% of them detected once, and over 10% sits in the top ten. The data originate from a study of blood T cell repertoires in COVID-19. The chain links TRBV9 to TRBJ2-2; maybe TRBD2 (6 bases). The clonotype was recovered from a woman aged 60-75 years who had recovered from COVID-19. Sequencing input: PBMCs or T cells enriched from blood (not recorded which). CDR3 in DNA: TGTGCCAGCAGCGTAGGGGGAGGGAACACCGGGGAGCTGTTTTTT. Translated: CASSVGGGNTGELFF.